This TCR beta chain came from a study of CD8 T cell repertoires and HIV-1 epitope variants. Overall study context: Separate wells received one of Twenty-five Gag or Nef variant peptides. Enriched T cells were co-cultured with equal numbers of autologous T cell-negative antigen-presenting cells. 1M T cells were kept uncultured as a baseline.

Study observations and caveats: Nine TCR beta clonotypes were antigen-specific, 6 or 7 apparently recognizing autologous or escape variants.

Note on this clone: The antigen is undetermined.

Using immunoSEQ multiplex PCR, the repertoire was profiled, and TCRdb retains in-frame clones only, with some absent. The table records 4,600 or so clones, approximately 70% of them present only once. The receptor was isolated from a male donor with HIV. Sequences were obtained from cultured CD8+ T cells derived from PBMCs.

This CDR3 is CAWSGPTNEKLFF. Here the CDR3 DNA reads TGTGCCTGGAGTGGACCTACTAATGAAAAACTGTTTTTT. The rearrangement links TRBV30 to TRBJ1-4; D gene ambiguous. V was trimmed by 1 base and J by 2 bases, leaving 5 bases between them. The CDR3 extends over 13 amino acids. Germline lookup yields CDR1 GTSNPN and CDR2 SVGIG (reference sequence).